These T cell receptor beta chains were read from a single sample in a study of T cells in localized non-small cell lung cancer. Assay: immunoSEQ multiplex PCR; the TCRdb copy retains only in-frame clones and omits some. The sample records tens of thousands of clones, roughly 87% being singletons. Sequences were derived from peripheral blood, sampled before any cancer treatment. The origin of the receptors is a man aged 40 to 70 with stage I squamous cell lung carcinoma. CDR3s include the opening cysteine and the closing phenylalanine or tryptophan. Each record gives: V gene, D gene, J gene, clone size, CDR3 protein, CDR3 DNA. A D gene is named only where the DNA matches it firmly. The listing skips clone size in some rows; elsewhere it reads once, few, many or a size class.

>TRBV5-4|-|TRBJ1-6|-
CASSPGGMGSYNSPLHF
TGTGCCAGCAGCCCCGGGGGGATGGGCTCCTATAATTCACCCCTCCACTTT
>TRBV29-1|TRBD1|TRBJ1-2|-
CSVDRQGLNPNYGYTF
TGCAGCGTTGACCGACAGGGACTAAACCCTAACTATGGCTACACCTTC
>TRBV7-3|TRBD1|TRBJ1-2|-
CASSFAGGVQGYTF
TGTGCCAGCAGCTTTGCAGGGGGCGTTCAAGGCTACACCTTC
>TRBV28|-|TRBJ1-5|few
CASSLGFGGGNQPQHF
TGTGCCAGCAGTTTGGGTTTTGGAGGGGGCAATCAGCCCCAGCATTTT
>TRBV19|-|TRBJ1-1|-
CASSTLQGRAGSVMNTEAFF
TGTGCCAGTAGTACGTTACAGGGCCGCGCGGGCAGTGTCATGAACACTGAAGCTTTCTTT
>TRBV6-5|-|TRBJ2-7|-
CASSLGLHYEQYF
TGTGCCAGCAGTTTAGGGTTACACTACGAGCAGTACTTC
>TRBV9|-|TRBJ1-4|-
CASSVKGFDEKLFF
TGTGCCAGCAGCGTAAAAGGTTTCGATGAAAAACTGTTTTTT
>TRBV6-1|TRBD1|TRBJ1-6|-
CASRNRGLNSPLHF
TGTGCCAGTAGAAACAGGGGCCTCAATTCACCCCTCCACTTT
>TRBV18|-|TRBJ1-5|once
CASSLAAVEKTSNQPQHF
TGTGCCAGCTCTCTGGCGGCAGTTGAAAAGACGAGCAATCAGCCCCAGCATTTT
>TRBV5-1|-|TRBJ2-5|once
CASRNLGGETQYF
TGCGCCAGCAGAAACCTGGGGGGAGAGACCCAGTACTTC
>TRBV4-3|TRBD2|TRBJ2-1|-
CASSRHLERAGGPYNEQFF
TGCGCCAGCAGCCGCCATTTGGAGCGAGCGGGGGGGCCGTACAATGAGCAGTTCTTC
>TRBV5-1|-|TRBJ1-3|-
CASTPGSSGNTIYF
TGCGCCAGCACCCCGGGGAGCTCTGGAAACACCATATATTTT
>TRBV6-1|-|TRBJ1-2|-
CASGGGAYGYTF
TGTGCCAGCGGTGGGGGCGCCTATGGCTACACCTTC
>TRBV11-2|-|TRBJ2-1|-
CASSQMGTSNEQFF
TGTGCCAGCAGCCAGATGGGAACGAGCAATGAGCAGTTCTTC